The present T cell receptor (beta chain) was sequenced within a study of CXCR3-negative and CXCR3-positive naive CD8 T cells. As for this clonotype: Its antigen is unidentified.

From germline, CDR1 is DFQATT and CDR2 SNEGSKA (reference sequence). CDR3 length: 15 residues. Via 5' RACE with UMI labels, TRB cDNA libraries were prepared. Following a re-call of the 5' RACE reads, TCRdb has one entry per CDR3 protein and lacks DNA. Its table lists 60,000 to 70,000 distinct CDR3 sequences. Whole-study results and caveats: A higher hydrophobicity marked the TRB CDR3s of CXCR3-positive naive cells versus CXCR3-negative naive cells.

The chain combines TRBV20-1 with TRBJ2-2; checking the TCRdb D call of TRBD1 is not possible without DNA. This clonotype originated in a human donor in good health. Some clones in this sample may be carry-over from other donors' samples. The sequencing input was naive CXCR3+ CD8+ T cells from blood. Specified subset: CD45RO-CCR7+CD27+CD95- naive CD8+ T cells expressing CXCR3 (TNR3+). Here the CDR3 reads CSARDIGPLGGELFF.